This T cell receptor beta chain was recorded in a study of T-cell reconstitution after alpha-beta-depleted transplantation in children. The authors prepared the TCRbeta library with unique molecular identifiers. TCRdb redid the calling of the PCR reads with MiXCR, one entry per CDR3 protein. The table has about 98,000 distinct CDR3 sequences, more than 20% seen once. J lost 7 bases, V lost 7 bases, and 15 bases had no gene match. This CDR3 is built from 15 residues. V is TRBV12-3 or TRBV12-4 and J is TRBJ2-5; the match to TRBD1 covers 7 bases. The source of this sequence is a boy aged 2 to 10 with acute lymphoblastic leukemia, due to receive a stem cell transplant. This specimen was PBMCs, taken before TCRalphabeta/CD19-depleted stem cell transplant. The CDR3 sequence is CASTRGTEQPGTQYF. The DNA of the CDR3 is TGTGCCAGCACCCGAGGGACAGAGCAACCGGGGACCCAGTACTTC.